This TCR beta chain is drawn from a study of early T cells in non-severe SARS-CoV-2 infection. The wider study: Sequencing of unsorted whole blood was done on bulk RNA, leaving chains unpaired. General study results and limits: CD4 and private specificities were missed by VDJdb matching, which favored anti-spike CD8 responses.

This clonotype was recorded many times. The antigen is not known. This CDR3 region has 17 residues. Germline CDR1 and CDR2: KGHSH and LQKENI. V was trimmed by 3 bases and J by 9 bases, leaving 24 bases between them. The TCR library protocol attached unique molecular identifiers to the individual cDNA molecules. TCRdb reprocessed the 5' RACE reads via MiXCR and lists one record per CDR3 protein. Among fewer than 40,000 distinct CDR3 sequences listed, around 5.8% were seen once. The chain links TRBV18 to TRBJ2-1; no firm D call. The TCR was taken from an adult who was a healthcare worker with PCR-confirmed SARS-CoV-2 infection or an uninfected control (not recorded which). Material for sequencing was whole blood. The CDR3 nucleotides read TGTGCCAGCTCACCGCCAAATCAAACCCCGGGTTATTCTGAGCAGTTCTTC. It translates to CASSPPNQTPGYSEQFF.